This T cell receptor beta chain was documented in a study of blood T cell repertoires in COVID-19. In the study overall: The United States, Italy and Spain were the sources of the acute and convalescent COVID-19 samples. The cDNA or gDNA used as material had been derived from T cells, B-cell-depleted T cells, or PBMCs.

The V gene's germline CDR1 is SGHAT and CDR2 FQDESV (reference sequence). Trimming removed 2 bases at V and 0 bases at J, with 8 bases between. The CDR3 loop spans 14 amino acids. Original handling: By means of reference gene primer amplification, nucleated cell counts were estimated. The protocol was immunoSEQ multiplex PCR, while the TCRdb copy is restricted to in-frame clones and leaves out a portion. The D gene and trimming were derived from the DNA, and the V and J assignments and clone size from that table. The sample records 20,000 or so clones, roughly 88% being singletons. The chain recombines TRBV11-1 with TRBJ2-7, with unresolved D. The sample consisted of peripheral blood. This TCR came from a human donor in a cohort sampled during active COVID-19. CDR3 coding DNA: TGTGCCAGCAGCTTAACCAGAAGCTCCTACGAGCAGTACTTC. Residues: CASSLTRSSYEQYF.